The entry below describes one T cell receptor beta chain. The sample belongs to a study of blood T cell repertoires in COVID-19. Trimming took 5 bases from V and 1 from J, leaving 11 bases between them. Germline CDR1 SGHTA, CDR2 FQGNSA. The CDR3 covers 14 residues. In the study's own analysis: The authors estimated nucleated cell counts from reference gene primer amplification. Clones were read by immunoSEQ multiplex PCR, and TCRdb kept only the in-frame ones, dropping some. D and trimming were read from the DNA, whereas the V and J calls and clone size are those reported in that table. In the table there are 300,000 to 350,000 clones, more than 70% of which are singletons.

This TCR came from a man aged 25-45 years with active or convalescent COVID-19. The gene calls are TRBV7-2 and TRBJ1-1, with TRBD1 as a possible D gene (5 bases). Sequencing was carried out using peripheral blood. CDR3 sequence reads: CASSQTASNTEAFF. The CDR3 DNA is TGTGCCAGCAGCCAGACAGCTTCGAACACTGAAGCTTTCTTT.